This TCR beta chain is from a study of blood T cell repertoires in COVID-19. Study-level background: The study drew acute and convalescent COVID-19 samples from the United States, Italy and Spain. T cells, B-cell-depleted T cells, or PBMCs supplied cDNA or gDNA.

The CDR3 contains 17 residues. The germline V and J ends were trimmed by 6 bases and 0 bases, with 21 bases remaining between them. The V gene's germline CDR1 is SGHDT and CDR2 YYEEEE. Source study methods: Estimated nucleated cell counts came from reference gene primer amplification. The table came from immunoSEQ multiplex PCR; TCRdb's copy has only in-frame clones and leaves some out. For V, J and clone size, that table is used; D and trimming come from the DNA. The table shows about 94,000 clones, with about nine tenths occurring only once. Sequencing was carried out using peripheral blood. This sequence was found in a woman over 75 with acute or convalescent COVID-19. The chain combines TRBV5-6 with TRBJ1-2, with D uncertain. CDR3 residues: CASTELGVESSNYGYTF. The DNA of the CDR3 is TGTGCCAGCACCGAACTCGGAGTGGAGAGTTCTAACTATGGCTACACCTTC.